This TCR beta chain was recorded in a study of blood T cell repertoires in COVID-19. Study summary: Material from acute and convalescent COVID-19 was sourced from the United States, Italy and Spain. Nucleic acid was either cDNA or gDNA, and it came from T cells, B-cell-depleted T cells, or PBMCs.

Original data processing: Reference gene primer amplification gave estimated nucleated cell counts. Here immunoSEQ multiplex PCR was the method, and the copy in TCRdb shows in-frame clones only, minus some. For V, J and clone size, that table is used; D and trimming come from the DNA. The sample lists about 400,000 clones; more than 75% were seen once. Germline V CDR1 and CDR2: SNHLY, FYNNEI. The junction had 1 base not matched to a gene; V was cut back by 5 bases and J by 5 bases. The CDR3 loop spans 12 amino acids. The J gene is TRBJ2-7, the V gene TRBV2, with 9 bases that match TRBD1. The specimen was peripheral blood. The sequence was collected from a human donor in a cohort sampled during active COVID-19. As DNA, the CDR3 is TGTGCCAGCAGTAGGGACAGGGACGAGCAGTACTTC. It yields the protein CASSRDRDEQYF.